A single sample gave rise to the 9 T cell receptor beta chains below, sequenced in a study of beta chain features in type 1 diabetes. TCRB transcripts that were expressed got sequenced, as all of the isolated RNA had been reverse transcribed. The assay was immunoSEQ multiplex PCR, and TCRdb's table has in-frame clones only and misses some. The data hold 500,000 to 700,000 clones, with roughly a sixth observed a single time. The specimen sequenced was naive CD4+ T cells from blood. The receptors derive from a man between 18 and 35 years old in good health.

The chain is built from TRBV5-4 and TRBJ2-5; 10 bases are a match to TRBD1. Per the germline V gene, CDR1 is SGHNT and CDR2 is YYREEE (reference sequence). Losses at the gene ends were 4 bases for V and 2 bases for J; bases not matched to a gene: 2. The CDR3 consists of 14 residues. The CDR3 protein is CASSRTGGQETQYF. Here the CDR3 DNA reads TGTGCCAGCAGCCGGACAGGGGGACAAGAGACCCAGTACTTC.

A remark on this clone: The sample contains more than one DNA sequence encoding this CDR3. The V call is TRBV9, the J call TRBJ1-5; D uncertain. The CDR3 is 13 amino acids. The germline V gene encodes CDR1 SGDLS and CDR2 YYNGEE. Between the trimmed V and J ends, which lost 0 bases and 4 bases, there was a span of 5 bases. The CDR3 nucleotides read TGTGCCAGCAGCGTAGATGGGAATCAGCCCCAGCATTTT. Protein: CASSVDGNQPQHF.

This clone was recorded a few times. The rearrangement joins TRBV7-2 to TRBJ2-1; the match to TRBD2 covers 9 bases. Germline trimming cut 5 bases from V and 9 bases from J; bases unmatched to any gene: 5. The CDR3 has 13 residues. Germline assignment: CDR1 SGHTA and CDR2 FQGNSA. The CDR3 spells CASSVTSGFEQFF. CDR3 nucleotide sequence: TGTGCCAGCAGCGTCACTAGCGGGTTTGAGCAGTTCTTC.

This clone was found a few times. The chain recombines TRBV7-2 with TRBJ2-3; no definite D call. Trimming removed 6 bases from V and 0 bases from J, with 13 bases in between. Germline V gene data show CDR1 as SGHTA and CDR2 as FQGNSA. The length of the CDR3 is 15 residues. In DNA, the CDR3 is TGTGCCAGCAGTTCTGACGTCGCTAGCACAGATACGCAGTATTTT. Translated, it gives CASSSDVASTDTQYF.

The V call is TRBV20-1, the J call TRBJ2-1; D is unclear. CDR3 length: 10 amino acids. The V gene lost 7 bases and the J gene lost 6 bases, with 7 bases spanning the gap. CDR1 DFQATT and CDR2 SNEGSKA come from the germline V gene (reference sequence). CDR3 nucleotides: TGCAGTGGGGCCTCCAATGAGCAGTTCTTC. This codes for CSGASNEQFF.

The V and J genes are TRBV11-2 and TRBJ1-2; D perhaps matches TRBD1 (6 bases). This CDR3 has 15 amino acids. The germline V and J ends were trimmed by 3 bases and 5 bases, with 16 bases remaining between them. Per the germline V gene, CDR1 is SGHAT and CDR2 is FQNNGV. The CDR3 nucleotides read TGTGCCAGCAGCTTTTCAGGGGACCCCCCATATGGCTACACCTTC. It specifies CASSFSGDPPYGYTF.

The chain employs TRBV7-3 and TRBJ2-1; perhaps TRBD1 as D (7 bases). V was pared by 5 bases and J by 2 bases, with 13 bases between. The CDR3 is 15 amino acids. CDR1 is SGHTA and CDR2 is FQGTGA in the germline V gene. Written as DNA, the CDR3 is TGTGCCAGCAGCCCAGACAGGGAGGCCTACAATGAGCAGTTCTTC. Translation: CASSPDREAYNEQFF.

Only a few counts were recorded for this clone. Additional DNA sequences in this sample encode the identical CDR3. V is TRBV9 and J is TRBJ1-1; TRBD1 aligns across 7 bases. The CDR3 sequence is 14 residues long. After removal of 0 bases from V and 5 bases from J, the junction contained 4 bases not matched to a gene. The germline gives CDR1 SGDLS, CDR2 YYNGEE. This CDR3 reads CASSVGGQLTEAFF. Here the CDR3 DNA reads TGTGCCAGCAGCGTAGGGGGACAGTTAACTGAAGCTTTCTTT.

This clone turned up a few times. The V and J genes are TRBV5-1 and TRBJ1-3; TRBD1 matches at 7 bases. J lost 0 bases, V lost 4 bases, and 4 bases had no gene match. The CDR3 has 15 amino acids. Per the germline V gene, CDR1 is SGHRS and CDR2 is YFSETQ. Here the CDR3 reads CASSRDSPSGNTIYF. The CDR3 region has the DNA TGCGCCAGCAGCCGGGACAGCCCCTCTGGAAACACCATATATTTT.